The entry below describes one T cell receptor beta chain. Its antigen is not identified. This sample was taken from a study of cytomegalovirus exposure and HLA in healthy donors. Study in general: HLA-typed donors contributed approximately 86 million unique TCRs, which were held in an early data release. Study-level points and caveats: TCR beta V- and J-gene trimming was later associated with a missense DCLRE1C variant. Reports indicated that the classifier achieved high specificity and sensitivity in diagnosing cytomegalovirus status. In vitro, three CMV-associated chains proved specific for CMV antigens.

The PCR employed 60 Vbeta primers together with 13 Jbeta primers. This table comes from immunoSEQ multiplex PCR, and its TCRdb copy is limited to in-frame clones, with some not included. This sample has about 100,000 clones, with roughly 88% found just once. CDR1 is MDHEN and CDR2 is SYDVKM in the germline V gene. The V end lost 3 bases, the J end lost 2 bases, and 11 bases lay between the germline ends. CDR3 length: 15 amino acids. This TCR derives from a woman between 18 and 30 years old in good health and CMV-seronegative. The specimen was PBMCs. V and J are TRBV28 and TRBJ2-1; a weak D match, TRBD1 (6 bases). CDR3 protein: CASSFGRGAYNEQFF. CDR3 bases: TGTGCCAGCAGTTTTGGCAGGGGCGCCTACAATGAGCAGTTCTTC.